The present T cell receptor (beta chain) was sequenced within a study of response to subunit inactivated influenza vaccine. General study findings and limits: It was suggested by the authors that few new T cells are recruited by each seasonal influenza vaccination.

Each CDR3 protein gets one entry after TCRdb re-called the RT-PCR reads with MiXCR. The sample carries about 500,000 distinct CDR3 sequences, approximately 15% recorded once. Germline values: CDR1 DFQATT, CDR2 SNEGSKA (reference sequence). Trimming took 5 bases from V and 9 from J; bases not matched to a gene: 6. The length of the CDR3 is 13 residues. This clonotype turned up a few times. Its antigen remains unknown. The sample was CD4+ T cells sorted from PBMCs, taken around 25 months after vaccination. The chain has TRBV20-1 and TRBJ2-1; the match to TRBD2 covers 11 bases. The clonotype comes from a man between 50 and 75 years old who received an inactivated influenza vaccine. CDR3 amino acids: CSAFSGGAGEQFF. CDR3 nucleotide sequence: TGCAGTGCTTTTAGCGGGGGGGCGGGTGAGCAGTTCTTC.